Below, 20 T cell receptor beta chains from the same sample are listed, as sequenced in a study of shared clonotypes between healthy human individuals (dated by TCRdb to 2020 to 2021). The method behind the library was the immunoSEQ multiplex PCR assay. The table comes from immuneACCESS by way of TCRdb, which keeps in-frame sequences with V and J called. Part of the clones is missing from these tables; in studies checked, under half for an unresolved V gene and the rest for unknown reasons. The sample data list 450,000 or so clones, and roughly three quarters of these were observed just once. The ten largest clones add up to around 13% of the sample. Material: PBMCs. The source of these receptors is a woman in her forties in good health. Some clones in this sample may be carry-over from other donors' samples.

V is TRBV15 and J is TRBJ1-1; D not resolved. Germline V gives CDR1 LNHNV, CDR2 YYDKDF (reference sequence). With 1 base removed from V and 5 bases from J, the gap between germline ends came to 8 bases. This CDR3 spans 13 amino acids. The CDR3 here is CATSRGGWTEAFF. Here the CDR3 DNA reads TGTGCCACCAGCAGAGGGGGATGGACTGAAGCTTTCTTT.

On this clone: The junction shows a germline mismatch at one end, possibly a read error. The gene calls are TRBV30 and TRBJ1-3; tentative D call: TRBD1 (5 bases). CDR1 and CDR2 from the germline V gene are GTSNPN and SVGIG (reference sequence). This CDR3 region has 16 residues. CDR3 coding DNA: TGTGCCTGCTACGCGGGACTTACCTCCTCTGGAAACGCCATACATTTT. This translates into CACYAGLTSSGNAIHF.

The CDR3 loop is CASSEGVYETQYF. DNA of the CDR3: TGTGCCAGCTCAGAGGGGGTCTACGAGACCCAGTACTTC. J is TRBJ2-5 and V is TRBV18; a possible D gene is TRBD1 (6 bases). Germline CDR1 reads KGHSH; CDR2 reads LQKENI. Trimming shortened V by 5 bases and J by 5 bases, and 12 bases separated the two germline ends. CDR3 length: 13 amino acids.

V usage is TRBV5-6 and J usage is TRBJ2-6; 10 bases fit TRBD1. Germline V CDR1 and CDR2: SGHDT, YYEEEE. The CDR3 covers 18 residues. The V segment lost 2 bases and the J segment 2 bases; nucleotides outside the gene matches: 7. The CDR3 DNA reads TGTGCCAGCAGCTTTTTGGGACAGGGGTGGCCTGGGGCCAACGTCCTGACTTTC. Amino acid sequence: CASSFLGQGWPGANVLTF.

Many counts were recorded for this clone. The chain recombines TRBV15 with TRBJ2-7, with D tentatively TRBD2 (5 bases). Germline V CDR1 and CDR2: LNHNV, YYDKDF (reference sequence). Trimming shortened V by 0 bases and J by 3 bases, and 9 bases separated the two germline ends. The CDR3 covers 14 residues. CDR3: CATSREEEIYEQYF. The CDR3 DNA is TGTGCCACCAGCAGAGAGGAGGAAATCTACGAGCAGTACTTC.

The chain uses TRBV18 and TRBJ2-5; D is possibly TRBD1 or TRBD2 (5 bases each). V shed 2 bases and J shed 2 bases, with 9 bases lying between them. Germline CDR1 and CDR2: KGHSH and LQKENI. The CDR3 loop spans 14 amino acids. CDR3 sequence (DNA): TGTGCCAGCTCACCAAACGGGGCACAAGAGACCCAGTACTTC. It translates to CASSPNGAQETQYF. Supplemented by reference TRBV18 and TRBJ2-5, the full variable domain reads NAGVMQNPRHLVRRRGQEARLRCSPMKGHSHVYWYRQLPEEGLKFMVYLQKENIIDESGMPKERFSAEFPKEGPSILRIQQVVRGDSAAYFCASSPNGAQETQYFGPGTRLLVL.

Concerning this clone itself: Relative to the germline gene, one junction end is altered; a read error may explain this. The rearrangement uses TRBV10-3 and TRBJ2-2; D may match TRBD1 or TRBD2 (5 bases each). From germline, CDR1 is ENHRY and CDR2 SYGVKD. This CDR3 has 16 residues. The CDR3 DNA sequence: TGTGCCATCAGTGAGTCGGGGACCACGAACGCCGGGGAGCTGTTTTTT. Protein: CAISESGTTNAGELFF.

The J gene is TRBJ2-7, the V gene TRBV28; 8 bases map to TRBD1. J lost 0 bases, V lost 8 bases, and 3 bases had no gene match. The CDR3 totals 13 residues. The germline gives CDR1 MDHEN, CDR2 SYDVKM. CDR3 in amino acids: CASGDRTSYEQYF. The CDR3 DNA is TGTGCCAGCGGGGACAGGACCTCCTACGAGCAGTACTTC.

The rearrangement uses TRBV27 and TRBJ2-3; TRBD2 agrees at 14 bases. V dropped 6 bases and J dropped 0; count of bases not matched to a gene: 5. CDR1 MNHEY and CDR2 SMNVEV come from the germline V gene (reference sequence). The CDR3 extends over 17 amino acids. The CDR3 coding sequence is TGTGCCAGCAGCCGTCGACTAGCGGGAGGGAGCACAGATACGCAGTATTTT. Protein sequence: CASSRRLAGGSTDTQYF.

As for this clone: The likely explanation is a read error, given a far larger clone one base away. The V call is TRBV30, the J call TRBJ1-3; D is perhaps TRBD1 (5 bases). This CDR3 comprises 15 residues. Per germline, CDR1 GTSNPN and CDR2 SVGIG (reference sequence). Trimming shortened V by 2 bases and J by 4 bases, and 15 bases separated the two germline ends. The chain's CDR3 is CAWSPGTKVGNTIYF. CDR3 bases: TGTGCCTGGAGTCCAGGGACTAAGGTCGGAAACACCATATATTTT.

The chain has TRBV5-1 and TRBJ2-3; 7 bases line up with TRBD2. The germline V gene has CDR1 SGHRS and CDR2 YFSETQ. V gave up 6 bases and J gave up 0 bases; unmatched junction bases: 7. This CDR3 spans 15 amino acids. CDR3 in DNA: TGCGCCAGCACGACGCAGCGGGGAAGCACAGATACGCAGTATTTT. The encoded protein is CASTTQRGSTDTQYF.

Points on this clone: Other DNA sequences in this specimen translate into the identical CDR3. This rearrangement joins TRBV7-3 to TRBJ2-1, with D uncertain. Trimming took 1 base from V and 5 from J, leaving 6 bases between them. Per the germline V gene, CDR1 is SGHTA and CDR2 is FQGTGA. The CDR3 has 13 residues. The CDR3 DNA sequence: TGTGCCAGCAGCTTAAGTCAAGACAATGAGCAGTTCTTC. Translated: CASSLSQDNEQFF.

The chain combines TRBV5-1 with TRBJ1-3; D is unresolved. The germline CDR1 and CDR2 sequences are SGHRS and YFSETQ. This CDR3 is 15 amino acids long. V was clipped by 2 bases and J by 0 bases, with 9 bases between them. The CDR3 DNA reads TGCGCCAGCAGCTTAACAGCATACTCTGGAAACACCATATATTTT. It yields the protein CASSLTAYSGNTIYF.

On this clone itself: Different DNA sequences within this sample yield the same CDR3. CDR3 loop: CASSSGLAGYNEQFF. The CDR3 DNA sequence: TGTGCCAGCAGCTCAGGACTAGCGGGGTACAATGAGCAGTTCTTC. V and J are TRBV7-9 and TRBJ2-1; TRBD2 matches at 12 bases. J gave up 4 bases and V 4 bases, and 2 bases lay outside the gene matches. This CDR3 has 15 residues. CDR1 is SEHNR and CDR2 is FQNEAQ in the germline V gene (reference sequence).

The J gene is TRBJ2-4, the V gene TRBV19; 9 bases agree with TRBD2. Trimming took 4 bases from V and 5 from J; bases not matched to a gene: 6. CDR1 is LNHDA, CDR2 SQIVND, per germline (reference sequence). This CDR3 is built from 15 residues. CDR3 sequence: CASSTVAGEQNIQYF. CDR3 DNA: TGTGCCAGTAGTACAGTAGCGGGAGAACAAAACATTCAGTACTTC.

This clone was detected only a few times. The rearrangement joins TRBV30 to TRBJ2-5; either TRBD1 or TRBD2 may fit D (5 bases each). Trimming removed 2 bases at V and 5 bases at J, with 12 bases between. CDR3 length: 13 residues. In germline, CDR1 is GTSNPN, CDR2 SVGIG (reference sequence). The CDR3 loop is CAWSWGLGETQYF. The CDR3, as DNA: TGTGCCTGGAGTTGGGGGTTGGGGGAGACCCAGTACTTC.

The V and J genes are TRBV27 and TRBJ1-1, with unresolved D. Germline-derived CDR1 and CDR2 are MNHEY and SMNVEV (reference sequence). The CDR3 covers 12 residues. Trimming removed 6 bases from V and 1 base from J, with 6 bases in between. CDR3 in amino acids: CASREENTEAFF. The CDR3 coding sequence is TGTGCCAGCAGAGAGGAGAACACTGAAGCTTTCTTT.

This chain joins TRBV5-4 and TRBJ2-3; 7 nucleotides line up with TRBD2. After removal of 0 bases from V and 2 bases from J, the junction contained 9 bases not matched to a gene. The CDR3 length is 17 residues. Germline loops: CDR1 SGHNT, CDR2 YYREEE (reference sequence). DNA of the CDR3: TGTGCCAGCAGCTTGGTTGTCGGCGGGACTACCACAGATACGCAGTATTTT. Protein: CASSLVVGGTTTDTQYF.

Note on this clone: This likely came from a read error, as a far larger clone is one base away. V usage is TRBV9 and J usage is TRBJ2-2; D possibly corresponds to TRBD2 (5 bases). The germline V gene has CDR1 SGDLS and CDR2 YYNGEE. The CDR3 is 14 residues long. The CDR3 protein is CASSVGIYTGELLF. The CDR3 nucleotides read TGTGCCAGCAGCGTAGGGATTTACACCGGGGAGCTGCTTTTT.

The chain uses TRBV30 and TRBJ2-3, with D maybe TRBD2 (6 bases). The CDR3 covers 10 residues. With 5 bases removed from V and 9 bases from J, the gap between germline ends came to 9 bases. Looked up from germline, CDR1 is GTSNPN and CDR2 is SVGIG (reference sequence). This CDR3 is CAWGLWTQYF. CDR3 coding DNA: TGTGCCTGGGGACTATGGACGCAGTATTTT.